This T cell receptor beta chain is drawn from a study of vaccination and CD4 T cells after COVID-19. Treatment reported: roughly 11-day PBMC culture with coronavirus spike peptide pools or control peptides (ViraFEST assay). CDR1 and CDR2 (germline): MDHEN, SYDVKM. The CDR3 sequence is 15 residues long. Germline trimming cut 5 bases from V and 2 bases from J; bases unmatched to any gene: 8. Concerning this clonotype itself: Its specificity is not known.

Cultured CD4+ T cells had their DNA profiled by the Oncomine TCR Beta short-read assay. Each CDR3 protein is one row after TCRdb ran MiXCR on the PCR reads. Of 10,000 to 15,000 distinct CDR3 sequences listed, about two fifths are singletons. The TCR comes from a human donor who had recovered from COVID-19. V and J are TRBV28 and TRBJ2-7; TRBD2 matches 8 bases. The sample in question was CD4+ T cells from blood, cultured in vitro, obtained before SARS-CoV-2 vaccination. The CDR3 DNA sequence: TGTGCCAGCAGTGGAAGCGGGAGCTCGCCCTACGAGCAGTACTTC. This codes for CASSGSGSSPYEQYF. Combining the CDR3 with reference TRBV28 and TRBJ2-7 gives the whole variable domain DVKVTQSSRYLVKRTGEKVFLECVQDMDHENMFWYRQDPGLGLRLIYFSYDVKMKEKGDIPEGYSVSREKKERFSLILESASTNQTSMYLCASSGSGSSPYEQYFGPGTRLTVT.